The clone carrying this T cell receptor (beta chain) was counted a few times. The junction had 3 bases not matched to a gene; V was cut back by 5 bases and J by 2 bases. Germline CDR1 is KGHDR and CDR2 is SFDVKD. The CDR3 length is 15 residues. This specimen belongs to a study of T cells in Graves' hyperthyroidism and ophthalmopathy. Each diagnosis drew on symptoms, thyroxine, TRAb, thyroid ultrasound and orbital computed tomography findings. RNA transcripts were the template for amplifying TCR beta CDR3 regions. HTBI primers were used for first-round RT-PCR of the TCR CDR3. TCRdb reprocessed the multiplex PCR reads via MiXCR and lists one record per CDR3 protein. The sample has approximately 400,000 distinct CDR3 sequences; roughly an eighth are singletons.

This sequence originates from a man aged 50 to 59 with Graves' ophthalmopathy. The rearrangement uses TRBV24-1 and TRBJ2-2, with 8 positions matching TRBD2. The material sequenced was blood. The CDR3 region is CATSGLAGNTGELFF. CDR3 DNA: TGTGCCACCAGTGGTTTAGCGGGAAACACCGGGGAGCTGTTTTTT.